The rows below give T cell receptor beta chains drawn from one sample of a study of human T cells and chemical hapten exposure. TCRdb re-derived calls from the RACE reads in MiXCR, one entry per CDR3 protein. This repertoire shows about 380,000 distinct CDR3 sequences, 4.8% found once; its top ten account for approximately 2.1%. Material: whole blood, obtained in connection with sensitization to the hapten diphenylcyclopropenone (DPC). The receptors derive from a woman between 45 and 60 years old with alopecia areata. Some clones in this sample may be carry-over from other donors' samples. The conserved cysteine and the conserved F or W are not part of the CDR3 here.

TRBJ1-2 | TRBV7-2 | ASSRQGASLLKGYT
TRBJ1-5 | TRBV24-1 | ATSGGPPQPQH
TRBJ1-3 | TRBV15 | ATRAEDTIY
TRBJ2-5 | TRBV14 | ASSQGWRGVETQY
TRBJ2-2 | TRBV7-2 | ASPRRGLNTGELF
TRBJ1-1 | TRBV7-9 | ASSRAVNTEAF
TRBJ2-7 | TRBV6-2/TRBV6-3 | AYVRREPGDEQY
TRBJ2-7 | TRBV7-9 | ASSSPRDRGGEQY
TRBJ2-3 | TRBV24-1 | ATSSTGRTDTQY
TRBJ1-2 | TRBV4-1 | ASSQPDRDYGYT
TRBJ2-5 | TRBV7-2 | ASSLLADVSRKTQY
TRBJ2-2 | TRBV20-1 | SARAGTGVNTGELF
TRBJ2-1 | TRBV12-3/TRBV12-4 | ASTLAVPYNEQF
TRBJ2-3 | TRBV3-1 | ASSRRDGRTDTQY
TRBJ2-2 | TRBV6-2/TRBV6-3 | ASSYVSGGIRTGELF
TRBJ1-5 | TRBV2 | ASRGMDQPQH
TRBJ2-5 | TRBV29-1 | SVDPHGLRGETQY
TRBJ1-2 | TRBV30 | AWSGVAGDNYGYT
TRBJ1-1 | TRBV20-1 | SAPLDGSQGKAF
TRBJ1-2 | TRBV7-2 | ASSLRDGNYGYT
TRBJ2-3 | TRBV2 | ASSGDRATTDTQY
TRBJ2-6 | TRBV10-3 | AISGGEAGANVLT
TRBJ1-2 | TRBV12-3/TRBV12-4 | ASSFPSFYGYT
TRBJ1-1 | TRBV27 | ASSLSGLGTEAF
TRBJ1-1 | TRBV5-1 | ASSLGSDTEAF
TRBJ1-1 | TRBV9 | ASSVEQMNTEAF
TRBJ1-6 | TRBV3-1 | ASSPDRDSSPLH
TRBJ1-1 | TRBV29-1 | SVYRRANTEAF
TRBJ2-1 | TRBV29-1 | SVEGYDDSYEQF
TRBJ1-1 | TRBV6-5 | ASSYGIGVNTEAF
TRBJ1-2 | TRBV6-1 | ASTEKQTYGYT
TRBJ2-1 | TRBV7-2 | ASSFGLAGRGEQF
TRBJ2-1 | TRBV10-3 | ATKQGREISYNEQF
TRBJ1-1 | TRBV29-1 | SVLQGNTEAF
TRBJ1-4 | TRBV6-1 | ASSEAAGRGVF